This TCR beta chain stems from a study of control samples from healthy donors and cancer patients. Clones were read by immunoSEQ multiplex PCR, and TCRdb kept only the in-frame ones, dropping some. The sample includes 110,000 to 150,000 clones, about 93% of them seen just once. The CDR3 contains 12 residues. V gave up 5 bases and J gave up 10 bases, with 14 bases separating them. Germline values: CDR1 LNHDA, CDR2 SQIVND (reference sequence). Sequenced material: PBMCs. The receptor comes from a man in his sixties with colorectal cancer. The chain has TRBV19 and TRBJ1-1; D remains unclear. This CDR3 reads CASSYAPSGAFF. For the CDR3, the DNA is TGTGCCAGTAGTTATGCGCCCTCGGGAGCTTTCTTT.